A selection of T cell receptor beta chains follows, all from one sample in a study of monozygotic twins with inflammatory bowel disease. TCRdb re-called the 5' RACE reads and catalogs CDR3 proteins one per entry, DNA excluded. In total, the table holds 150,000 to 200,000 distinct CDR3 sequences. The sequenced material came from blood. The receptors stem from a human donor with ulcerative colitis or Crohn's disease, or a healthy co-twin of an affected twin (not recorded which). The CDR3 runs from the conserved cysteine through the conserved F or W. The order of the fields is J gene, V gene, CDR3 protein.

J gene: TRBJ1-2
V gene: TRBV20-1
CDR3 protein: CSARRTAYGYTF

J gene: TRBJ2-1
V gene: TRBV29-1
CDR3 protein: CSVAPLQGYNEQFF

J gene: TRBJ2-7
V gene: TRBV11-2
CDR3 protein: CASSLNSVSVSDIPYEQYF

J gene: TRBJ2-7
V gene: TRBV27
CDR3 protein: CASSLSGDYEQYF

J gene: TRBJ2-7
V gene: TRBV5-6
CDR3 protein: CASSFTGTGAVGGYF

J gene: TRBJ2-1
V gene: TRBV24-1
CDR3 protein: CATSDLQGATAEQFF

J gene: TRBJ1-1
V gene: TRBV5-1
CDR3 protein: CASSLAANTEAFF

J gene: TRBJ1-6
V gene: TRBV15
CDR3 protein: CATSREPGPPNSPLHF

J gene: TRBJ2-7
V gene: TRBV7-2
CDR3 protein: CASSLVGGTSGLYEQYF

J gene: TRBJ2-5
V gene: TRBV6-2/TRBV6-3
CDR3 protein: CASSPRTGRQETQYF

J gene: TRBJ1-5
V gene: TRBV18
CDR3 protein: CASSPLGTNQPQHF

J gene: TRBJ2-1
V gene: TRBV7-9
CDR3 protein: CASSLGAMNNEQFF

J gene: TRBJ2-7
V gene: TRBV6-5
CDR3 protein: CASSPREDTRQYF

J gene: TRBJ2-3
V gene: TRBV30
CDR3 protein: CAWSGTGPDTQYF

J gene: TRBJ2-4
V gene: TRBV6-1
CDR3 protein: CASNVRDSKNIQYF

J gene: TRBJ2-1
V gene: TRBV9
CDR3 protein: CASSVESGNPRNEQFF

J gene: TRBJ2-1
V gene: TRBV7-2
CDR3 protein: CASSPPFYNEQFF

J gene: TRBJ2-3
V gene: TRBV5-4
CDR3 protein: CASSLGGRETDTQYF

J gene: TRBJ2-3
V gene: TRBV5-1
CDR3 protein: CASSPLTGRTDTQYF

J gene: TRBJ2-1
V gene: TRBV7-8
CDR3 protein: CASSWAAGEQFF

J gene: TRBJ2-7
V gene: TRBV4-3
CDR3 protein: CASSHGLAGGSYEQYF

J gene: TRBJ2-2
V gene: TRBV24-1
CDR3 protein: CATSDVSGRGNTGELFF

J gene: TRBJ1-6
V gene: TRBV15
CDR3 protein: CATSRVSAPLHF

J gene: TRBJ1-6
V gene: TRBV9
CDR3 protein: CASSEQGQASSPLHF

J gene: TRBJ2-2
V gene: TRBV5-4
CDR3 protein: CASSLDRTRSTGELFF

J gene: TRBJ2-3
V gene: TRBV7-8
CDR3 protein: CASSTPGLAVSSTSTDTQYF

J gene: TRBJ1-4
V gene: TRBV25-1
CDR3 protein: CASSEYFWGAPLNEKLFF

J gene: TRBJ2-2
V gene: TRBV12-3/TRBV12-4
CDR3 protein: CASIRTGGLSGELFF

J gene: TRBJ1-5
V gene: TRBV7-9
CDR3 protein: CASSLVGRQPQHF

J gene: TRBJ2-2
V gene: TRBV24-1
CDR3 protein: CATSGDSANTGELFF

J gene: TRBJ2-7
V gene: TRBV12-3/TRBV12-4
CDR3 protein: CASSLASGGPYEQYF

J gene: TRBJ1-2
V gene: TRBV27
CDR3 protein: CASSPTGGYGYTF

J gene: TRBJ1-3
V gene: TRBV12-3/TRBV12-4
CDR3 protein: CASSAAGNSGNTIYF

J gene: TRBJ2-3
V gene: TRBV10-3
CDR3 protein: CATAGTSTDTQYF

J gene: TRBJ2-1
V gene: TRBV6-5
CDR3 protein: CASSYSLSGRALYNEQFF

J gene: TRBJ2-5
V gene: TRBV14
CDR3 protein: CASIKGETQYF

J gene: TRBJ2-1
V gene: TRBV18
CDR3 protein: CASSPLQANEQFF

J gene: TRBJ2-2
V gene: TRBV24-1
CDR3 protein: CATSAVSSGTPWNTGELFF

J gene: TRBJ1-1
V gene: TRBV5-4
CDR3 protein: CASSLVGTGNTEAFF

J gene: TRBJ2-1
V gene: TRBV20-1
CDR3 protein: CSAPLRSNEQFF

J gene: TRBJ2-7
V gene: TRBV20-1
CDR3 protein: CSARLAGDEQYF

J gene: TRBJ2-1
V gene: TRBV7-3
CDR3 protein: CASSLLVGEIDEQFF

J gene: TRBJ2-2
V gene: TRBV5-1
CDR3 protein: CASGGTSGHTGELFF

J gene: TRBJ1-5
V gene: TRBV7-9
CDR3 protein: CASSSQGGLNNQPQHF

J gene: TRBJ1-2
V gene: TRBV7-9
CDR3 protein: CASSLRETDYGYTF

J gene: TRBJ2-2
V gene: TRBV5-1
CDR3 protein: CASSWMGDTGELFF